This T cell receptor beta chain originates from a study of cytomegalovirus exposure and HLA in healthy donors. The germline V gene encodes CDR1 SGHRS and CDR2 YFSETQ. The CDR3 is 13 residues long. The V and J ends lost 0 bases and 6 bases respectively, with 10 bases between them. A multiplex PCR was run with 60 Vbeta primers and 13 Jbeta primers. Sequencing was performed with immunoSEQ multiplex PCR; in TCRdb, only in-frame clones are kept and a portion is missing. Here the sample spans about 130,000 clones, about 74% being singletons. The rearrangement joins TRBV5-1 to TRBJ2-7; a weak D match, TRBD2 (6 bases). Input material: PBMCs. The sequence derives from a woman in her fifties or sixties in good health and CMV-seropositive. CDR3 in amino acids: CASSLAWDSEQYF. In DNA, the CDR3 is TGCGCCAGCAGCTTGGCGTGGGACTCCGAGCAGTACTTC.